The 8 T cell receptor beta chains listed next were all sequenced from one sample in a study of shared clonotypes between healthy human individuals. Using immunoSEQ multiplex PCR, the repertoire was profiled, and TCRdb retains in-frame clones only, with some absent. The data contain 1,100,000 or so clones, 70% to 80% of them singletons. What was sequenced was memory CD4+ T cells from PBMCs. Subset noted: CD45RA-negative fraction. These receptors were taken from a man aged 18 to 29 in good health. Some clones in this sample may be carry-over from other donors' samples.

The CDR3 loop reads CASSLGMRGEKLFF. In DNA form, the CDR3 reads TGCGCCAGCAGCCTGGGAATGAGGGGCGAAAAACTGTTTTTT. J is TRBJ1-4 and V is TRBV5-1; perhaps TRBD1 as D (5 bases). Deletions cut 4 bases from V and 8 bases from J, with 15 bases between. CDR3 size: 14 residues. Germline CDR1 is SGHRS and CDR2 is YFSETQ. Full variable domain (rest looked up from reference TRBV5-1 and TRBJ1-4): KAGVTQTPRYLIKTRGQQVTLSCSPISGHRSVSWYQQTPGQGLQFLFEYFSETQRNKGNFPGRFSGRQFSNSRSEMNVSTLELGDSALYLCASSLGMRGEKLFFGSGTQLSVL.

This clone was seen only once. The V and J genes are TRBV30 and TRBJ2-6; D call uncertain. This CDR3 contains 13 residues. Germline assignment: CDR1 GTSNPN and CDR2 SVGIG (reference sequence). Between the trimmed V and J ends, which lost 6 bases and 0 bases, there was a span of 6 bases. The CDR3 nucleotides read TGTGCCTGTCAGATCTCTGGGGCCAACGTCCTGACTTTC. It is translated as CACQISGANVLTF. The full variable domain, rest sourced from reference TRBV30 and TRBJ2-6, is SQTIHQWPATLVQPVGSPLSLECTVEGTSNPNLYWYRQAAGRGLQLLFYSVGIGQISSEVPQNLSASRPQDRQFILSSKKLLLSDSGFYLCACQISGANVLTFGAGSRLTVL.

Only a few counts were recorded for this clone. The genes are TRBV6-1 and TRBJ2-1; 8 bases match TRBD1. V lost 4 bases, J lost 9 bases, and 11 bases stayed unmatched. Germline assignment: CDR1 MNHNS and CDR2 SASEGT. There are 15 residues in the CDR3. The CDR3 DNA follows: TGTGCCAGCAGTGTGAGCAGGGGGCGAATTGGTGAGCAGTTCTTC. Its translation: CASSVSRGRIGEQFF.

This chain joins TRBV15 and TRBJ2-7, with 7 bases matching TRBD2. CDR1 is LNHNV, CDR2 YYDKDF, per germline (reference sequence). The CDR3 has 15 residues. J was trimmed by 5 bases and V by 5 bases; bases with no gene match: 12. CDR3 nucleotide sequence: TGTGCCACCAGCCGTGCGGGAGAGAAGGCAAACGAGCAGTACTTC. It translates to CATSRAGEKANEQYF.

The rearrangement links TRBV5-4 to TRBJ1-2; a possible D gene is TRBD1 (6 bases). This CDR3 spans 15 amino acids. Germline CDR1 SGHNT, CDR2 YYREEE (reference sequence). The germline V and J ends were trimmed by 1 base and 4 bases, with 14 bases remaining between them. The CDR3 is CASSLSSGDFYGYTF. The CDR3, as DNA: TGTGCCAGCAGCTTGTCTTCAGGGGATTTCTATGGCTACACCTTC.

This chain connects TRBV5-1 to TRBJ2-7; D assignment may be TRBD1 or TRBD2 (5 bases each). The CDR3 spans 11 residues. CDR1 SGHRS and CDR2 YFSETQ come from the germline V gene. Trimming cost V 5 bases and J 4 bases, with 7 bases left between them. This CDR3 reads CASSWGYEQYF. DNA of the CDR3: TGCGCCAGCAGTTGGGGGTACGAGCAGTACTTC.

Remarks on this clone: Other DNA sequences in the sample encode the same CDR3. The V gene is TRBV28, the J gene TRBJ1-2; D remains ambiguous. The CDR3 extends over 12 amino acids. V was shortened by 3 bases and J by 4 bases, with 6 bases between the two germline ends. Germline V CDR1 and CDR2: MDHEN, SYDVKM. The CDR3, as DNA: TGTGCCAGCAGTTTGCCGGCCTATGGCTACACCTTC. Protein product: CASSLPAYGYTF.

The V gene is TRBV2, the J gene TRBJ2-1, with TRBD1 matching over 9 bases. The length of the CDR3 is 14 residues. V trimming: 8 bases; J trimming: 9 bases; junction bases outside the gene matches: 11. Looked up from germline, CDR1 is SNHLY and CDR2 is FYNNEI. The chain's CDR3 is CASREWDRVGEQFF. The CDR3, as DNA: TGTGCCAGCCGCGAGTGGGACAGGGTCGGTGAGCAGTTCTTC.